Listed below are T cell receptor beta chains from one sample, sequenced in a study of blood T cell repertoires in COVID-19. Sequencing was performed with immunoSEQ multiplex PCR; in TCRdb, only in-frame clones are kept and a portion is missing. Of approximately 270,000 clones in the sample, around 90% are singletons; the top ten hold roughly 2.9%. Sequencing was performed on PBMCs or T cells enriched from blood (not recorded which). Receptors were obtained from a man in his forties who had been exposed to COVID-19. Each CDR3 is given with its conserved first and last residue. Each record gives: CDR3 length, D gene, clone size, V gene, J gene, CDR3 DNA, CDR3 protein. A D gene is named only where the DNA matches it firmly. A row's size may be missing; if present it is once, few, many or a size class.

length: 15
D: TRBD1
size: .
V: TRBV13
J: TRBJ1-6
DNA: TGTGCCAGCACCCTAGGGACAGGGTTGAATTCACCCCTCCACTTT
CDR3: CASTLGTGLNSPLHF

length: 15
D: .
size: .
V: TRBV6-5
J: TRBJ1-2
DNA: TGTGCCAGCAGACCTCCAAGCAGGGAATCTAACGGCTACACCTTC
CDR3: CASRPPSRESNGYTF

length: 14
D: TRBD2
size: .
V: TRBV28
J: TRBJ2-7
DNA: TGTGCCAGCAGTGGGACTAGCAGTTCTTACGAGCAGTACTTC
CDR3: CASSGTSSSYEQYF

length: 13
D: .
size: .
V: TRBV12-3/TRBV12-4
J: TRBJ1-5
DNA: TGTGCCAGCAGTTTTGAGGAAAATCAGCCCCAGCATTTT
CDR3: CASSFEENQPQHF

length: 13
D: .
size: .
V: TRBV10-3
J: TRBJ1-2
DNA: TGTGCCATCAGTGTCGAGAATACCTATGGCTACACCTTC
CDR3: CAISVENTYGYTF

length: 15
D: .
size: .
V: TRBV7-9
J: TRBJ1-1
DNA: TGTGCCAGCAGCTTAGACGGAGACGGGAACACTGAAGCTTTCTTT
CDR3: CASSLDGDGNTEAFF

length: 15
D: TRBD1
size: .
V: TRBV5-1
J: TRBJ1-1
DNA: TGCGCCAGCAGCTTAACGACAGGGAAGAACACTGAAGCTTTCTTT
CDR3: CASSLTTGKNTEAFF

length: 13
D: .
size: .
V: TRBV7-2
J: TRBJ2-7
DNA: TGTGCCAGCAGCCACCAGCGGGTCTACGAGCAGTACTTC
CDR3: CASSHQRVYEQYF

length: 14
D: .
size: .
V: TRBV5-1
J: TRBJ2-5
DNA: TGCGCCAGCAGCTTGGAAAGAGCGCAAGAGACCCAGTACTTC
CDR3: CASSLERAQETQYF

length: 12
D: .
size: .
V: TRBV29-1
J: TRBJ1-1
DNA: TGCAGCGTTGACCCGGCGGGACTTGGAGCTTTCTTT
CDR3: CSVDPAGLGAFF

length: 14
D: TRBD1
size: .
V: TRBV9
J: TRBJ1-2
DNA: TGTGCCAGCAGCGTAGAGCAGGGGGGCTATGGCTACACCTTC
CDR3: CASSVEQGGYGYTF

length: 15
D: .
size: few
V: TRBV2
J: TRBJ2-5
DNA: TGTGCCAGCAGTGAAGGGGGGACACTCTCGGAGACCCAGTACTTC
CDR3: CASSEGGTLSETQYF

length: 14
D: .
size: few
V: TRBV5-1
J: TRBJ2-2
DNA: TGCGCCAGCAGCTTGGGACAGAACACCGGGGAGCTGTTTTTT
CDR3: CASSLGQNTGELFF

length: 16
D: .
size: .
V: TRBV18
J: TRBJ1-3
DNA: TGTGCCAGCTCACCACGACAAACAGGGACAGGAAACACCATATATTTT
CDR3: CASSPRQTGTGNTIYF

length: 14
D: .
size: few
V: TRBV27
J: TRBJ2-1
DNA: TGTGCCAGCAGTCTTAGGAGCTCCTACAATGAGCAGTTCTTC
CDR3: CASSLRSSYNEQFF

length: 15
D: .
size: .
V: TRBV27
J: TRBJ1-6
DNA: TGTGCCAGCAGTTTAAATCTACAGGGACGCTCACCCCTCCACTTT
CDR3: CASSLNLQGRSPLHF

length: 15
D: TRBD1
size: .
V: TRBV10-2
J: TRBJ2-2
DNA: TGCGCCAGCAGGAGGGACAGCAGGAACACCGGGGAGCTGTTTTTT
CDR3: CASRRDSRNTGELFF

length: 16
D: .
size: .
V: TRBV4-1
J: TRBJ2-3
DNA: TGCGCCAGCAGCTTGCGGACTCGCTCTTTCACAGATACGCAGTATTTT
CDR3: CASSLRTRSFTDTQYF

length: 14
D: .
size: .
V: TRBV7-2
J: TRBJ2-2
DNA: TGTGCCAGCAGGCCGGAGGTAGTACCCGGGGAGCTGTTTTTT
CDR3: CASRPEVVPGELFF

length: 16
D: TRBD1
size: .
V: TRBV3-1/TRBV3-2
J: TRBJ1-2
DNA: TGTGCCAGCAGCCAAGATGCCGACAGGGGGGACTATGGCTACACCTTC
CDR3: CASSQDADRGDYGYTF

length: 10
D: .
size: .
V: TRBV2
J: TRBJ2-5
DNA: TGTGCCAGCAACGGGGAGACCCAGTACTTC
CDR3: CASNGETQYF

length: 12
D: .
size: once
V: TRBV3-1/TRBV3-2
J: TRBJ2-3
DNA: TGTGCCAGCAGATCTAACGCAGATACGCAGTATTTT
CDR3: CASRSNADTQYF

length: 13
D: .
size: once
V: TRBV28
J: TRBJ1-1
DNA: TGTGCCAGCAGGGTTCCGGGAAACACTGAAGCTTTCTTT
CDR3: CASRVPGNTEAFF

length: 15
D: .
size: .
V: TRBV7-8
J: TRBJ2-7
DNA: TGTGCCAGCAGCTTAGAGGCAGGGTTGGCAGTCGTGCAGTACTTC
CDR3: CASSLEAGLAVVQYF

length: 13
D: .
size: .
V: TRBV29-1
J: TRBJ2-2
DNA: TGCAGCGCCGGCACTCCCTACACCGGGGAGCTGTTTTTT
CDR3: CSAGTPYTGELFF

length: 16
D: TRBD2
size: .
V: TRBV28
J: TRBJ2-1
DNA: TGTGCCAGCAGTCTGCAGACTAGCGGGAGAGGGAATGAGCAGTTCTTC
CDR3: CASSLQTSGRGNEQFF

length: 15
D: .
size: .
V: TRBV19
J: TRBJ1-3
DNA: TGTGCCAGCCATGATGACCCGGACAGTAGAAACACCATATATTTT
CDR3: CASHDDPDSRNTIYF

length: 14
D: .
size: .
V: TRBV15
J: TRBJ1-5
DNA: TGTGCCACCAGCAGAGATGGGGGGAGTCAGCCCCAGCATTTT
CDR3: CATSRDGGSQPQHF

length: 15
D: TRBD1
size: .
V: TRBV24-1
J: TRBJ2-2
DNA: TGTGCCACCAGTGACAAGGACAGGGGAACCGGGGAGCTGTTTTTT
CDR3: CATSDKDRGTGELFF

length: 13
D: .
size: .
V: TRBV15
J: TRBJ1-1
DNA: TGTGCCACCAGCAGCCACAGAGGGACTGAAGCTTTCTTT
CDR3: CATSSHRGTEAFF

length: 15
D: .
size: .
V: TRBV11-2
J: TRBJ2-3
DNA: TGTGCCAGCAGCTCAGCGGAGGGAGGCACAGATACGCAGTATTTT
CDR3: CASSSAEGGTDTQYF